This TCR beta chain was recorded in a study of brain T cells in children with intractable seizures. Time point of the sample: blood from clinic visit 5 months post-surgery; TSC patient then seizure free. Surgery cases with the highest brain T cell transcript signatures were chosen for sequencing. As to this clone: What it binds is not known.

General study results and limits: Clones missing pre-surgery may reflect undersampling of that blood sample. Patients' HCMV serostatus was unknown; virus specificity rests on CDR3 similarity alone.

The assay was immunoSEQ multiplex PCR, and TCRdb's table has in-frame clones only and misses some. The sample includes hundreds of thousands of clones, more than 85% seen only once; the top ten take 5% to 7%. The sample here was peripheral blood, taken less than 6 months after surgery. The clonotype comes from a boy under two years old with tuberous sclerosis and intractable seizures.

Here the CDR3 DNA reads TGTGCCAGCAGTTCATGGGGGTCGAATGAAAAACTGTTTTTT. Protein: CASSSWGSNEKLFF. The chain employs TRBV28 and TRBJ1-4, with D perhaps matching TRBD1 (5 bases). Between the trimmed V and J ends, which lost 4 bases and 5 bases, there was a span of 11 bases. This CDR3 spans 14 amino acids. Germline V gene lookup returns CDR1 MDHEN and CDR2 SYDVKM.